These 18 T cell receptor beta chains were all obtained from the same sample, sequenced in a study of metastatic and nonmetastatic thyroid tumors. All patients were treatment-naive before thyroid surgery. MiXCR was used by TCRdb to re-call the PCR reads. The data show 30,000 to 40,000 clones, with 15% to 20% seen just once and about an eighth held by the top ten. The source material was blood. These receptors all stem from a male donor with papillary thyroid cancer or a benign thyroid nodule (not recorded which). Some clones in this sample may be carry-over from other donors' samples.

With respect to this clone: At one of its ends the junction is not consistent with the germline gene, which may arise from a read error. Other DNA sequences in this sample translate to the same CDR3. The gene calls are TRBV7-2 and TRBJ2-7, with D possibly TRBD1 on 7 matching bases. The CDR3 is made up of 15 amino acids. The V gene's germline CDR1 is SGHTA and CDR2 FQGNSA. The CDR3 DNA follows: TGTGCAAGCAGCGTACGGGCAGGGGGGACCTACGAGCAGTACTTC. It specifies CASSVRAGGTYEQYF.

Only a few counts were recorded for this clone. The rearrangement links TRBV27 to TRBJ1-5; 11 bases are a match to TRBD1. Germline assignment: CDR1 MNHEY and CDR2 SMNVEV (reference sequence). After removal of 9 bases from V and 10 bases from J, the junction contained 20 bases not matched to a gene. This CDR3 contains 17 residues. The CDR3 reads CASRLTGTGGANGPQHF. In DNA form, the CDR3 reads TGTGCCAGTAGATTAACCGGGACAGGGGGTGCGAATGGACCCCAGCATTTT.

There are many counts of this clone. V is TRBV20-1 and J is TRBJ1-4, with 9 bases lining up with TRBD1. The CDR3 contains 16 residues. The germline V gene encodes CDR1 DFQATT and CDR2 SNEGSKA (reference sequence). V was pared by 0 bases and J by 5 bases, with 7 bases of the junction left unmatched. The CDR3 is CSARDGTGTGNEKLFF. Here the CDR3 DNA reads TGCAGTGCTAGAGATGGGACCGGGACAGGGAATGAAAAACTGTTTTTT.

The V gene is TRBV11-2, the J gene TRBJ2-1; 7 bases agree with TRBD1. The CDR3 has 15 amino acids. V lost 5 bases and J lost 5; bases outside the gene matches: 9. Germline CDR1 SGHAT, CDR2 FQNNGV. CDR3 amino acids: CASSPRQGTHNEQFF. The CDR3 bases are TGTGCCAGCAGCCCACGACAGGGCACCCACAATGAGCAGTTCTTC.

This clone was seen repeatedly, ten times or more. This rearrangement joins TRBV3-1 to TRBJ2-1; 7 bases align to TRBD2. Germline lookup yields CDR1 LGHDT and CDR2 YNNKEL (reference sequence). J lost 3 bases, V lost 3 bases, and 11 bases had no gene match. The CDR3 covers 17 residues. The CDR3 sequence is CASSQVYSGQVYNEQFF. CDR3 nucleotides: TGTGCCAGCAGCCAGGTCTATAGCGGGCAGGTCTACAATGAGCAGTTCTTC.

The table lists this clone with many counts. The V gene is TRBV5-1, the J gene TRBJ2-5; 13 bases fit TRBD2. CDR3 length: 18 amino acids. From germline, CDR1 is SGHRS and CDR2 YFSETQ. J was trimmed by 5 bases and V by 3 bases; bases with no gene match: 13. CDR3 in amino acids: CASSWARLAGGVEETQYF. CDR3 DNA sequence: TGCGCCAGCAGCTGGGCCCGACTAGCGGGGGGCGTAGAGGAGACCCAGTACTTC.

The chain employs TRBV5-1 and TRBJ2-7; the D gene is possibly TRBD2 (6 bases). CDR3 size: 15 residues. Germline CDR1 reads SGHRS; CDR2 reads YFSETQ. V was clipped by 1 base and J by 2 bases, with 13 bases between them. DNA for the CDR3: TGCGCCAGCAGCTTGTCTGGGGGGTCAGCCTACGAGCAGTACTTC. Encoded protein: CASSLSGGSAYEQYF. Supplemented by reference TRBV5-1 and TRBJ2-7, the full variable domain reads KAGVTQTPRYLIKTRGQQVTLSCSPISGHRSVSWYQQTPGQGLQFLFEYFSETQRNKGNFPGRFSGRQFSNSRSEMNVSTLELGDSALYLCASSLSGGSAYEQYFGPGTRLTVT.

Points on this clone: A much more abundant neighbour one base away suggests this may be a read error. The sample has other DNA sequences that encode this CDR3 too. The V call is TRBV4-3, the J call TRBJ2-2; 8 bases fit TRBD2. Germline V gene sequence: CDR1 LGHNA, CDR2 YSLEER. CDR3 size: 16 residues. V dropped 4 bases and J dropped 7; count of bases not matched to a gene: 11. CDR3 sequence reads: CASSPLAGGRHGELFF. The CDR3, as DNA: TGCGCCAGCAGCCCCCTAGCGGGTGGGCGTCACGGGGAGCTGTTTTTT.

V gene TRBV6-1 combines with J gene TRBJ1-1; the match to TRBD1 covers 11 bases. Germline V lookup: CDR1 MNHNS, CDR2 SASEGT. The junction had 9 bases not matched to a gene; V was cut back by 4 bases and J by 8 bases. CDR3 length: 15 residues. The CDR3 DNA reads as TGTGCCAGCAGTGGTGGGACAGGGGGGAGCAAAGAAGCTTTCTTT. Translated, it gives CASSGGTGGSKEAFF.

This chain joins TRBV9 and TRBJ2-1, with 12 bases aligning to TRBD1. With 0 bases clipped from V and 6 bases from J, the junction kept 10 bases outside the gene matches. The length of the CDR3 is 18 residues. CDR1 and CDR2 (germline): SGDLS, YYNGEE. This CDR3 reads CASSVEVPGTGGRNEQFF. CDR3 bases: TGTGCCAGCAGCGTAGAAGTCCCTGGGACAGGGGGCCGCAATGAGCAGTTCTTC.

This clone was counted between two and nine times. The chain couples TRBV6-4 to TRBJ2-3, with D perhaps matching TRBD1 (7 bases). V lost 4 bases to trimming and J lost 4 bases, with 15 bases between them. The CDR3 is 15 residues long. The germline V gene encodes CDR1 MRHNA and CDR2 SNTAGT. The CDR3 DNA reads TGTGCCAGCAGTGGCGGGAAAGGGGGCGCAGATACGCAGTATTTT. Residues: CASSGGKGGADTQYF.

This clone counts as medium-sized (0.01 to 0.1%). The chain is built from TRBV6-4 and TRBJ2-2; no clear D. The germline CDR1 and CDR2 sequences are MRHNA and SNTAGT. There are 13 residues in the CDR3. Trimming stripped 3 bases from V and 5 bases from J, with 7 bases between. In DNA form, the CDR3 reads TGTGCCAGCAGTGAATCAGAGACCGGGGAGCTGTTTTTT. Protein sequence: CASSESETGELFF.

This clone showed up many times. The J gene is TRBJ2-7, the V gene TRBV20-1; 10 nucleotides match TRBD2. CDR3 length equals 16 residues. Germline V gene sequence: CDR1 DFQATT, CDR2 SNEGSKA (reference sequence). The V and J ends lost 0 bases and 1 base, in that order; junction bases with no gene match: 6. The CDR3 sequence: CSARDPGTSVSYEQYF. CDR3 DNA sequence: TGCAGTGCTAGAGACCCCGGGACTAGCGTTTCCTACGAGCAGTACTTC.

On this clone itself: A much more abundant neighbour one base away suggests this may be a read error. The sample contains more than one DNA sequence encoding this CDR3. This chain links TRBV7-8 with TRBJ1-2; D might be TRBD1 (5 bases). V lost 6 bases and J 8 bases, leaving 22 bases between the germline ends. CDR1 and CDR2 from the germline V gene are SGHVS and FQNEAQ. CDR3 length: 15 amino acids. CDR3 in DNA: TGTGCCAGCAGTCCAGGTGGGGGGGGAGCGCCGGGCTACACCTTC. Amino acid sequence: CASSPGGGGAPGYTF.

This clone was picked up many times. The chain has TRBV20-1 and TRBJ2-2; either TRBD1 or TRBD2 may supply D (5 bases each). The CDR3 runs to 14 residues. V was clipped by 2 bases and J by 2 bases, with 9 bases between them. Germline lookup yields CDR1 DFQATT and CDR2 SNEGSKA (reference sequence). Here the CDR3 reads CSARYGANTGELFF. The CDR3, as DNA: TGCAGTGCTAGATACGGGGCCAACACCGGGGAGCTGTTTTTT.

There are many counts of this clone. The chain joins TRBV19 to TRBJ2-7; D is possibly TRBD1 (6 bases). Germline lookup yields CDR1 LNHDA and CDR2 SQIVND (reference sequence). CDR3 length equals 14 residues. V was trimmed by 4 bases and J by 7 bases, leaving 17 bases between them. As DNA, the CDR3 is TGTGCCAGTAGTACATGGGACATCAAGAGGGAGCAGTACTTC. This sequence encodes CASSTWDIKREQYF.

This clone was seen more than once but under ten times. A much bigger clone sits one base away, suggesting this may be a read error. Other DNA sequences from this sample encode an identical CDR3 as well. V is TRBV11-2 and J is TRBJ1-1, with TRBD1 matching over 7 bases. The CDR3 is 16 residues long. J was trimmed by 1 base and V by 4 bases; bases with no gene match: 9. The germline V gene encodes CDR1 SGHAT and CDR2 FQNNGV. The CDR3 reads CASSSPLTGANTEAFF. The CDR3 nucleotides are TGTGCCAGCAGCTCCCCCCTTACAGGGGCGAACACTGAAGCTTTCTTT.

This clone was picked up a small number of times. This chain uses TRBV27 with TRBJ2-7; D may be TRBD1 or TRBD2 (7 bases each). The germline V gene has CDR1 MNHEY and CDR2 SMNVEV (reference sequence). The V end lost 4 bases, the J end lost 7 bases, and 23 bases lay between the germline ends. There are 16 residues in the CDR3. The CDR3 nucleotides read TGTGCCAGCAGTTCGTTACCCCCCAGGGGGGAGGGTGAGCAGTACTTC. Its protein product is CASSSLPPRGEGEQYF.